Sequencing of this TCR beta chain was carried out in a study of identical twins. This clonotype came up a few times. A universal primer binding site was introduced by template switching. The final cDNA contained unique molecular identifiers. TCRdb re-analysed the 5' RACE reads in MiXCR, keeping a single row per CDR3 protein. The table records under 800,000 distinct CDR3 sequences, approximately 21% of them present only once. The CDR3 has 17 residues. Germline lookup yields CDR1 LNHNV and CDR2 YYDKDF (reference sequence). V lost 1 base and J lost 2; bases outside the gene matches: 5. This same sample was also part of a study on T cells expressing NK-cell markers. That paper states: One observes that, in several donors, these clonotypes were also the leading ones within the CD3+CD56-NKG2C+ fraction.

The receptor was isolated from a woman aged 18-29 years in good health. Sequenced input: PBMCs. V usage is TRBV15 and J usage is TRBJ2-5; 12 nucleotides match TRBD2. CDR3 DNA: TGTGCCACCAGCAGAGGCGGGACTAGCGGGCGGCAAGAGACCCAGTACTTC. Protein product: CATSRGGTSGRQETQYF.